These T cell receptor beta chains were read from a single sample in a study of blood T cell repertoires in COVID-19. This table comes from immunoSEQ multiplex PCR, and its TCRdb copy is limited to in-frame clones, with some not included. The sample carries over 45,000 clones, about 76% recorded once. Sequenced material: peripheral blood. The receptors here all came from a human donor with active or convalescent COVID-19. The donor label of this sample is uncertain. CDR3s include the opening cysteine and the closing phenylalanine or tryptophan. D genes are given only for firm matches. A clone size is listed for some rows: how often the clone was seen (once, few, many), or a class if it is expanded.

CDR3nt	CDR3aa	d_gene	j_gene	abundance	v_gene
TGTGCCAGCAGCAAAGTAAGAAGACAGAGAAGCTCCTACGAGCAGTACTTC	CASSKVRRQRSSYEQYF	-	TRBJ2-7	-	TRBV21-1
TGTGCCAGCAGCAGAGGGAGCGGAAGGAGCTCCTACAATGAGCAGTTCTTC	CASSRGSGRSSYNEQFF	-	TRBJ2-1	-	TRBV7-2
TGCGCCAGCAGCTTGGGCCTAGCGGGAGTATGGCAAGAGACCCAGTACTTC	CASSLGLAGVWQETQYF	TRBD2	TRBJ2-5	-	TRBV5-1
TGTGCCAGCAGTTTCCCAATCCTCAGCGGGAGGGCCGAAGAATGGAGCGACAATGAGCAGTTCTTC	CASSFPILSGRAEEWSDNEQFF	TRBD2	TRBJ2-1	-	TRBV28
TGCGCCAGCAGCCTCACAGGGCGGGAGCAGTACTTC	CASSLTGREQYF	-	TRBJ2-7	-	TRBV4-3
TGTGCCATCCAGGGGAGCTCCTACAATGAGCAGTTCTTC	CAIQGSSYNEQFF	-	TRBJ2-1	-	TRBV10-3
TGTGCCAGCAGCTTAACGGCGGTCCAGTCTAATGAGCAGTTCTTC	CASSLTAVQSNEQFF	-	TRBJ2-1	-	TRBV5-6
TGTGCCAGCAGCGTTACAGGGGCCACAGATACGCAGTATTTT	CASSVTGATDTQYF	TRBD1	TRBJ2-3	-	TRBV5-8
TGTGCCAGTAGTATAGGTCAATTGACTAGACGGGAGACCCAGTACTTC	CASSIGQLTRRETQYF	-	TRBJ2-5	-	TRBV19
TGTGCCAGCAGCGGTACAGGGAAGGGAAATCAGCCCCAGCATTTT	CASSGTGKGNQPQHF	-	TRBJ1-5	-	TRBV21-1
TGTGCCAGCAGCCGGCACCTCCCAATGAACACTGAAGCTTTCTTT	CASSRHLPMNTEAFF	-	TRBJ1-1	once	TRBV3-1/TRBV3-2
TGTGCCAGCAGCCAAGATGTGCGAAATCAAGATCATGGCTACACCTTC	CASSQDVRNQDHGYTF	-	TRBJ1-2	-	TRBV4-2
TGTGCCAGCAGGGAGAGCTCCTACAATGAGCAGTTCTTC	CASRESSYNEQFF	-	TRBJ2-1	-	TRBV2
TGTGCCAGCAGCTTGGACAGGGGACGCGAGCAGTACTTC	CASSLDRGREQYF	TRBD1	TRBJ2-7	once	TRBV11-3
TGTGCCAGCAGCTTAAAAGGACAGTTCAATCAGCCCCAGCATTTT	CASSLKGQFNQPQHF	-	TRBJ1-5	-	TRBV7-2
TGCGCCAGCAGCCTTGGACTAGCGGACACAGATACGCAGTATTTT	CASSLGLADTDTQYF	TRBD2	TRBJ2-3	-	TRBV4-3
TGTGCCAGCTCACCCCGGGGGGGGACCGAGGAGCTGTTTTTT	CASSPRGGTEELFF	TRBD2	TRBJ2-2	few	TRBV18